This T cell receptor beta chain was sequenced during a study of T cell repertoires in cytomegalovirus infection. Study at large: In public TCR beta signatures, there were indications of both CMV infection and matching HLA type.

One entry per CDR3 protein results from TCRdb running MiXCR on the reads. There are about 360,000 distinct CDR3 sequences in the sample; about a sixth occur only once, and under 9% lies in the top ten. Findings of the study overall: The response measured ex vivo was dominated by TCR beta clonotypes (HLA-C-restricted and CMV-specific).

On this clonotype itself: Its antigen remains unknown.

V was trimmed by 2 bases and J by 0 bases, leaving 10 bases between them. The CDR3 sequence is 15 residues long. Germline loops: CDR1 SGHTA, CDR2 FQGNSA. The rearrangement joins TRBV7-2 to TRBJ2-5; D gene unclear. This clonotype was sampled from a human donor in good health (CMV status not recorded). Some clones in this sample may be carry-over from other donors' samples. The sample taken for sequencing was PBMCs. The CDR3 region is CASSLRYGYQETQYF. The CDR3 nucleotides read TGTGCCAGCAGCTTAAGGTACGGGTACCAAGAGACCCAGTACTTC.